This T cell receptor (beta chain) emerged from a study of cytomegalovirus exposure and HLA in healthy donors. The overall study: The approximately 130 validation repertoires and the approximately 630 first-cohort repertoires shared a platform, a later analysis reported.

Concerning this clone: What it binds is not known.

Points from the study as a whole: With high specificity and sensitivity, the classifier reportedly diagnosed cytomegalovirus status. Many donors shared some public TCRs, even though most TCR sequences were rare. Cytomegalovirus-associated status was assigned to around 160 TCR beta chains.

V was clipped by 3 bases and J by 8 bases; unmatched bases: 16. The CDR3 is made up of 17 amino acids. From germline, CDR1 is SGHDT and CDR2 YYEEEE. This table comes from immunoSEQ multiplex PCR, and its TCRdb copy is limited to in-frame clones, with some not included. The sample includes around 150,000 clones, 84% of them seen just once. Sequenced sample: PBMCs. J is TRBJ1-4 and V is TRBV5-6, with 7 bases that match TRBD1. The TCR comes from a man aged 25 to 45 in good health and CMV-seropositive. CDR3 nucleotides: TGTGCCAGCAGCTCCAGGTTCGATACAGGGGAGCGGGAAAAACTGTTTTTT. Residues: CASSSRFDTGEREKLFF.